These 30 T cell receptor beta chains were sequenced from one sample in a study of radiotherapy plus CTLA-4 blockade in lung cancer. Only in-frame clones appear in the TCRdb table, and some are missing; sequencing was by immunoSEQ multiplex PCR. The sample lists around 44,000 clones; about 74% were seen once. Sequences were derived from peripheral blood, sampled from a patient treated with radiotherapy plus ipilimumab. These receptors were taken from a human donor with non-small cell lung cancer whose response to radiotherapy plus ipilimumab could not be evaluated.

This chain joins TRBV30 and TRBJ1-5, with D perhaps matching TRBD1 (6 bases). Trimming took 1 base from V and 0 from J, leaving 10 bases between them. Looked up from germline, CDR1 is GTSNPN and CDR2 is SVGIG (reference sequence). This CDR3 contains 15 residues. DNA of the CDR3: TGTGCCTGGAGTGAGGACAGCCATAGCAATCAGCCCCAGCATTTT. It encodes CAWSEDSHSNQPQHF.

V usage is TRBV18 and J usage is TRBJ1-3; possible D gene TRBD1, 5 bases. Germline-derived CDR1 and CDR2 are KGHSH and LQKENI. V lost 0 bases, J lost 0 bases, and 18 bases lay in between. The CDR3 spans 19 residues. The CDR3 here is CASSPPGRVGVNSGNTIYF. CDR3 coding DNA: TGTGCCAGCTCACCACCCGGCAGGGTGGGTGTTAACTCTGGAAACACCATATATTTT.

The J gene is TRBJ2-1, the V gene TRBV4-1, with TRBD2 matching over 9 bases. The V and J ends lost 2 bases and 9 bases, in that order; junction bases with no gene match: 20. Germline V gene data show CDR1 as MGHRA and CDR2 as YSYEKL. The CDR3 has 19 residues. CDR3 residues: CASSQFPPRDSGSRVEQFF. The CDR3 region has the DNA TGCGCCAGCAGCCAATTCCCCCCTAGGGATAGCGGGAGTAGGGTTGAGCAGTTCTTC.

The chain links TRBV7-2 to TRBJ2-5; the match to TRBD2 covers 13 bases. V trimming: 3 bases; J trimming: 7 bases; junction bases outside the gene matches: 2. The germline V gene encodes CDR1 SGHTA and CDR2 FQGNSA. The CDR3 has 14 residues. The chain's CDR3 is CASSFTSGGGTQYF. The DNA of the CDR3 is TGTGCCAGCAGCTTCACTAGCGGGGGGGGGACCCAGTACTTC.

This chain joins TRBV9 and TRBJ2-1; D is uncertain. Trimming took off 6 bases at V and 3 bases at J, with 10 bases between the two ends. Germline V gene lookup returns CDR1 SGDLS and CDR2 YYNGEE. This CDR3 is 13 amino acids long. The CDR3 region is CASNSADYNEQFF. The CDR3 DNA reads as TGTGCCAGCAATAGTGCGGACTACAATGAGCAGTTCTTC. Full variable domain (missing parts from reference TRBV9 and TRBJ2-1): DSGVTQTPKHLITATGQRVTLRCSPRSGDLSVYWYQQSLDQGLQFLIQYYNGEERAKGNILERFSAQQFPDLHSELNLSSLELGDSALYFCASNSADYNEQFFGPGTRLTVL.

This chain connects TRBV28 to TRBJ2-7; D may be TRBD1 (5 bases). Germline CDR1 reads MDHEN; CDR2 reads SYDVKM. CDR3 size: 15 residues. V was shortened by 2 bases and J by 0 bases, with 11 bases between the two germline ends. CDR3 in DNA: TGTGCCAGCAGTTTACCTGTAACAGGCTCCTACGAGCAGTACTTC. Amino acid sequence: CASSLPVTGSYEQYF.

This clone has just a few counts. V and J are TRBV5-1 and TRBJ2-6, with a tentative D call TRBD2 (5 bases). This CDR3 is 16 amino acids long. The V end lost 5 bases, the J end lost 0 bases, and 12 bases lay between the germline ends. Germline CDR1 is SGHRS and CDR2 is YFSETQ. CDR3 amino acids: CASRRALASGANVLTF. As DNA, the CDR3 is TGCGCCAGCAGGAGGGCCTTAGCCTCTGGGGCCAACGTCCTGACTTTC.

The rearrangement links TRBV29-1 to TRBJ2-7; 8 bases are a match to TRBD1. Per the germline V gene, CDR1 is SQVTM and CDR2 is ANQGSEA. The CDR3 totals 16 residues. Trimming cost V 0 bases and J 5 bases; bases outside gene matches: 12. The CDR3 reads CSVEDRQGARRHEQYF. The CDR3 nucleotides read TGCAGCGTTGAAGACCGTCAGGGGGCGCGAAGGCACGAGCAGTACTTC.

In nucleotides, the CDR3 is TGTGCCAGCAGGGTACAGGGGGCCCGTTACGAGCAGTACTTC. Translated: CASRVQGARYEQYF. This chain joins TRBV28 and TRBJ2-7; 9 bases line up with TRBD1. V trimming: 6 bases; J trimming: 4 bases; junction bases outside the gene matches: 7. There are 14 residues in the CDR3. CDR1 is MDHEN and CDR2 is SYDVKM in the germline V gene. The full variable domain, rest sourced from reference TRBV28 and TRBJ2-7, is DVKVTQSSRYLVKRTGEKVFLECVQDMDHENMFWYRQDPGLGLRLIYFSYDVKMKEKGDIPEGYSVSREKKERFSLILESASTNQTSMYLCASRVQGARYEQYFGPGTRLTVT.

The rearrangement uses TRBV13 and TRBJ1-1; D perhaps matches TRBD1 (6 bases). This CDR3 is 14 amino acids long. V was cut by 6 bases and J by 1 base, with 12 bases left in between. Germline values: CDR1 PRHDT, CDR2 FYEKMQ (reference sequence). CDR3: CASSSLDRNTEAFF. CDR3 coding DNA: TGTGCCAGCAGTTCCCTGGACAGGAACACTGAAGCTTTCTTT.

The chain couples TRBV6-5 to TRBJ2-1; D could derive from TRBD1 or TRBD2 (6 bases each). Trimming cost V 4 bases and J 4 bases, with 14 bases left between them. The CDR3 is made up of 15 amino acids. Germline CDR1 reads MNHEY; CDR2 reads SVGAGI. The CDR3 is CASSSSGARYNEQFF. The CDR3 DNA follows: TGTGCCAGCAGTTCCTCGGGGGCAAGGTACAATGAGCAGTTCTTC.

A few counts support this clone. The genes are TRBV7-8 and TRBJ1-1, with D tentatively TRBD1 (6 bases). V was clipped by 8 bases and J by 4 bases, with 8 bases between them. Germline values: CDR1 SGHVS, CDR2 FQNEAQ. This CDR3 contains 11 residues. The CDR3 nucleotides are TGTGCCAGCTCCAGGGGCACTGAAGCTTTCTTT. It is translated as CASSRGTEAFF.

The chain has TRBV11-3 and TRBJ2-2; D remains ambiguous. The germline CDR1 and CDR2 sequences are SGHNT and YENEEA. The CDR3 is 14 amino acids. V was trimmed by 1 base and J by 6 bases, leaving 9 bases between them. CDR3 amino acids: CASSLGSSSGELFF. The CDR3 bases are TGTGCCAGCAGCTTAGGGAGCAGCTCCGGGGAGCTGTTTTTT.

This rearrangement joins TRBV7-9 to TRBJ2-3; weak D call: TRBD2 (5 bases). Germline values: CDR1 SEHNR, CDR2 FQNEAQ (reference sequence). CDR3 length equals 13 residues. V was cut by 5 bases and J by 4 bases, with 10 bases left in between. As DNA, the CDR3 is TGTGCCAGCAGCGTGCTAGCCTCAGATACGCAGTATTTT. It specifies CASSVLASDTQYF.

The sample holds a few counts of this clone. For the CDR3, the DNA is TGCGCCAGCAGCCAGGGAACAGGGCTGTATGAAAAACTGTTTTTT. This gives the protein CASSQGTGLYEKLFF. The chain has TRBV4-1 and TRBJ1-4; maybe TRBD1 (6 bases). This CDR3 is 15 amino acids long. The germline CDR1 and CDR2 sequences are MGHRA and YSYEKL. The germline V and J ends were trimmed by 3 bases and 6 bases, with 14 bases remaining between them.

The CDR3 region is CASSYGTGRDGYTF. CDR3 bases: TGTGCCAGCAGTTACGGCACAGGGCGGGATGGCTACACCTTC. This chain links TRBV6-5 with TRBJ1-2; D is possibly TRBD1 (6 bases). The V end lost 2 bases, the J end lost 6 bases, and 13 bases lay between the germline ends. There are 14 residues in the CDR3. CDR1 is MNHEY, CDR2 SVGAGI, per germline.

Here the CDR3 reads CASNPGQHNEQFF. The CDR3 DNA sequence: TGCGCCAGCAACCCGGGACAACACAATGAGCAGTTCTTC. V and J are TRBV5-1 and TRBJ2-1, with D perhaps TRBD1 (6 bases). The CDR3 loop spans 13 amino acids. The ends were cut back, 6 bases at V and 5 bases at J, with 12 bases in the middle. Looked up from germline, CDR1 is SGHRS and CDR2 is YFSETQ.

V usage is TRBV6-1 and J usage is TRBJ1-3, with D possibly being TRBD1 (5 bases). Germline-derived CDR1 and CDR2 are MNHNS and SASEGT. Trimming took 2 bases from V and 4 from J, leaving 6 bases between them. The CDR3 runs 13 residues. The CDR3 nucleotides are TGTGCCAGCAGTGAACAGGGCGGAAACACCATATATTTT. Encoded protein: CASSEQGGNTIYF.

The J gene is TRBJ1-2, the V gene TRBV4-3; possibly TRBD1 for D (6 bases). The V and J ends lost 0 bases and 9 bases respectively, with 14 bases between them. In germline, CDR1 is LGHNA, CDR2 YSLEER. CDR3 size: 14 residues. CDR3 loop: CASSQEGPQGSYTF. CDR3 in DNA: TGCGCCAGCAGCCAAGAAGGCCCCCAGGGGAGCTACACCTTC.

Turning to this clone: Sequence at one end of the junction differs from germline and may be a read error. J is TRBJ1-4 and V is TRBV27, with D tentatively TRBD1 (5 bases). Germline V CDR1 and CDR2: MNHEY, SMNVEV (reference sequence). This CDR3 contains 15 residues. The CDR3 protein is CASSLSRQFNEKLFF. CDR3 DNA: TGTGCCAGCAGCTTATCGAGACAGTTTAATGAAAAACTGTTTTTT.

The gene calls are TRBV10-3 and TRBJ1-4, with TRBD1 matching over 8 bases. V shed 0 bases, J shed 4 bases, and the junction held 1 base outside the gene matches. This CDR3 contains 15 residues. Per the germline V gene, CDR1 is ENHRY and CDR2 is SYGVKD. Here the CDR3 DNA reads TGTGCCATCAGTGAGTCAGGACAGGGTAATGAAAAACTGTTTTTT. Its translation is CAISESGQGNEKLFF.

The chain carries TRBV4-1 and TRBJ1-5, with a possible D match to TRBD1 (5 bases). V dropped 0 bases and J dropped 5 bases, with 11 bases sitting between them. This CDR3 has 15 amino acids. Germline CDR1 and CDR2: MGHRA and YSYEKL. Here the CDR3 reads CASSQDPDSHQPQHF. For the CDR3, the DNA is TGCGCCAGCAGCCAAGATCCAGACAGTCATCAGCCCCAGCATTTT.

CDR3 sequence reads: CASSSAGTGAMNEQFF. CDR3 in DNA: TGTGCCAGCAGCTCGGCCGGGACAGGGGCGATGAATGAGCAGTTCTTC. This chain uses TRBV7-2 with TRBJ2-1, with 10 bases identical to TRBD1. V shed 4 bases, J shed 7 bases, and the junction held 10 bases outside the gene matches. The CDR3 has 16 residues. The germline gives CDR1 SGHTA, CDR2 FQGNSA.

The chain joins TRBV2 to TRBJ1-1; 8 nucleotides agree with TRBD1. J was trimmed by 8 bases and V by 5 bases; bases with no gene match: 4. CDR1 is SNHLY, CDR2 FYNNEI, per germline. The CDR3 loop spans 12 amino acids. CDR3 amino acids: CASSRQGLEAFF. CDR3 DNA sequence: TGTGCCAGCAGTCGACAGGGGTTGGAAGCTTTCTTT.

The chain has TRBV4-3 and TRBJ1-2, with D hard to call. The CDR3 length is 13 residues. Trimming left V 3 bases short and J 3 bases short, with 8 bases between. From germline, CDR1 is LGHNA and CDR2 YSLEER. CDR3 residues: CASSQEEYYGYTF. The CDR3 nucleotides are TGCGCCAGCAGCCAGGAGGAGTACTATGGCTACACCTTC.

This clone was detected once. This chain connects TRBV28 to TRBJ1-2; 8 nucleotides align to TRBD1. The CDR3 runs 18 residues. V was pared by 4 bases and J by 8 bases, with 21 bases of the junction left unmatched. CDR1 is MDHEN, CDR2 SYDVKM, per germline. DNA of the CDR3: TGTGCCAGCAGTTCTACAAAAACAGGGGGAGTTGTTGCGGGGGGCTACACCTTC. Protein product: CASSSTKTGGVVAGGYTF.

The genes are TRBV5-1 and TRBJ2-2, with TRBD1 identical over 10 bases. With 4 bases clipped from V and 7 bases from J, the junction kept 4 bases outside the gene matches. CDR3 size: 14 residues. The V gene's germline CDR1 is SGHRS and CDR2 YFSETQ. CDR3 amino acids: CASSRTGGNGELFF. In DNA form, the CDR3 reads TGCGCCAGCAGCAGGACAGGGGGGAACGGGGAGCTGTTTTTT.

The gene calls are TRBV6-4 and TRBJ2-3, with D possibly matching TRBD1 (6 bases). Trimming shortened V by 6 bases and J by 0 bases, and 10 bases separated the two germline ends. CDR3 length equals 14 residues. The germline V gene has CDR1 MRHNA and CDR2 SNTAGT. Written as DNA, the CDR3 is TGTGCCAGCAGCCCGGGACAAAGCACAGATACGCAGTATTTT. It encodes CASSPGQSTDTQYF.

The rearrangement joins TRBV7-9 to TRBJ1-1; 7 bases map to TRBD1. Losses at the gene ends were 5 bases for V and 0 bases for J; bases not matched to a gene: 6. CDR1 is SEHNR, CDR2 FQNEAQ, per germline (reference sequence). This CDR3 is 15 amino acids long. The CDR3 nucleotides read TGTGCCAGCAGCCCTCAGGGGGGCTTGAACACTGAAGCTTTCTTT. This encodes CASSPQGGLNTEAFF.

The rearrangement uses TRBV7-2 and TRBJ1-6; D remains unclear. The CDR3 covers 14 residues. V dropped 2 bases and J dropped 11 bases, with 13 bases sitting between them. Germline V lookup: CDR1 SGHTA, CDR2 FQGNSA. CDR3 sequence (DNA): TGTGCCAGCAGCTTACCTCCGGGAGGAACACCCCTCCACTTT. This encodes CASSLPPGGTPLHF. The full variable domain, its missing parts supplied by reference TRBV7-2 and TRBJ1-6, is GAGVSQSPSNKVTEKGKDVELRCDPISGHTALYWYRQSLGQGLEFLIYFQGNSAPDKSGLPSDRFSAERTGGSVSTLTIQRTQQEDSAVYLCASSLPPGGTPLHFGNGTRLTVT.